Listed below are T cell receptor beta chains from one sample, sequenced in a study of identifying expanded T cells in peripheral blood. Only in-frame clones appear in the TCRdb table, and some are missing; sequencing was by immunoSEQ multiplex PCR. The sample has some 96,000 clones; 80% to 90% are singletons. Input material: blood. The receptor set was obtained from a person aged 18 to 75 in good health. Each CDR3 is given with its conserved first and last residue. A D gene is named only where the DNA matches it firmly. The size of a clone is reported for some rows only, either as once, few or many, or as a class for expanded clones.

TGTGCCAGTACTCCTAACGGGGGGGGACTTAATGAGCAGTTCTTC	CASTPNGGGLNEQFF	TRBD2	15	TRBV2	TRBJ2-1	-
TGTGCCAGTAGTCCCCGGGGACAGGGTAGCAATCAGCCCCAGCATTTT	CASSPRGQGSNQPQHF	TRBD1	16	TRBV19	TRBJ1-5	-
TGCGCCAGCAGCTTGGGCAGGGATGGTTACAATGAGCAGTTCTTC	CASSLGRDGYNEQFF	-	15	TRBV5-1	TRBJ2-1	-
TGCAGCGTCCTCGACCTAGCAGGGCGGAGGACTGAAGCTTTCTTT	CSVLDLAGRRTEAFF	-	15	TRBV29-1	TRBJ1-1	-
TGTGCCAGCCGTAGCGGGGGGGTACTAGAGACCCAGTACTTC	CASRSGGVLETQYF	TRBD2	14	TRBV13	TRBJ2-5	-
TGTGCCAGCAGCTCCCGAGGAAGGGCCGATGAAAAACTGTTTTTT	CASSSRGRADEKLFF	-	15	TRBV7-6	TRBJ1-4	once
TGCGCCAGCAGCTTGGTGGGCGGTCCCGTGGATACGCAGTATTTT	CASSLVGGPVDTQYF	-	15	TRBV5-1	TRBJ2-3	-
TGTGCCAGCAGCCAGAGTCGGGCGGTCGGAGTTCCCGGGGAGCTGTTTTTT	CASSQSRAVGVPGELFF	-	17	TRBV7-9	TRBJ2-2	once
TGCAGCGTTGAAGATCCAGGGGGTGGGGATGAAAAACTGTTTTTT	CSVEDPGGGDEKLFF	TRBD1	15	TRBV29-1	TRBJ1-4	-
TGTGCCAGCAGCGTAGCGGGGGTGATCACAGATACGCAGTATTTT	CASSVAGVITDTQYF	-	15	TRBV9	TRBJ2-3	-
TGCGCCAGCAGCCACGGACAGGGGGCGACCCTGGGGGGAAACACCATATATTTT	CASSHGQGATLGGNTIYF	TRBD1	18	TRBV4-1	TRBJ1-3	-
TGTGCCAGCAGCTACCTGACAGAGAACACTGAAGCTTTCTTT	CASSYLTENTEAFF	-	14	TRBV7-9	TRBJ1-1	few
TGTGCCACGTCAACTAACTATGGCTACACCTTC	CATSTNYGYTF	-	11	TRBV6-6	TRBJ1-2	-
TGCAGCGTTGGCGGGGACAGGGCTACCTATGGCTACACCTTC	CSVGGDRATYGYTF	TRBD1	14	TRBV29-1	TRBJ1-2	-
TGTGCCAGCAGCGATACCGGACAGAATGTCTATGGCTACACCTTC	CASSDTGQNVYGYTF	-	15	TRBV7-6	TRBJ1-2	-
TGTGCCAGCAGCCACCCGGGCAAACCTAACTATGGCTACACCTTC	CASSHPGKPNYGYTF	-	15	TRBV5-5	TRBJ1-2	-
TGTGCCTGGAACCGTTCGGGCCCCCGTGGCTACACCTTC	CAWNRSGPRGYTF	-	13	TRBV30	TRBJ1-2	-
TGCGCCAGCAGCCTCACAGGGGATGATAGTGAAAAACTGTTTTTT	CASSLTGDDSEKLFF	TRBD1	15	TRBV4-3	TRBJ1-4	-
TGTGCCAGTTCTTACACAAAGAACACTGAAGCTTTCTTT	CASSYTKNTEAFF	-	13	TRBV19	TRBJ1-1	-
TGTGCCAGCAGCGTCACCGGACAGACGAACACTGAAGCTTTCTTT	CASSVTGQTNTEAFF	-	15	TRBV9	TRBJ1-1	-
TGCGCCAGCAGCCCGGACGTAACTAATGAAAAACTGTTTTTT	CASSPDVTNEKLFF	-	14	TRBV5-1	TRBJ1-4	-
TGTGCCAGCAGCGTCAGTAGCGGGGGAGGGTACGAGCAGTACTTC	CASSVSSGGGYEQYF	TRBD2	15	TRBV9	TRBJ2-7	-
TGTGCCAGCAGCCTCCCGGACGGGGGGCTCAACGAGCAGTACTTC	CASSLPDGGLNEQYF	-	15	TRBV5-6	TRBJ2-7	-
TGTGCCAGCAGTTTGCAAGAGACCCAGTACTTC	CASSLQETQYF	-	11	TRBV7-9	TRBJ2-5	-
TGCAGCGTCGATCGGACAGGGGGGCGAGAGACCCAGTACTTC	CSVDRTGGRETQYF	TRBD1	14	TRBV29-1	TRBJ2-5	-
TGTGCCAGTTCCGGGGAAAAACTGTTTTTT	CASSGEKLFF	-	10	TRBV18	TRBJ1-4	-
TGTGCCAGCAGCGACAGGGATAATTCCTACAATGAGCAGTTCTTC	CASSDRDNSYNEQFF	TRBD1	15	TRBV11-1	TRBJ2-1	-
TGTGCCAGCAGTTTGAATTACAGGGATCCTAATGAAAAACTGTTTTTT	CASSLNYRDPNEKLFF	-	16	TRBV6-5	TRBJ1-4	-
TGTGCCAGCAGTGAGTTAGCGGGCAATGAGCAGTTCTTC	CASSELAGNEQFF	TRBD2	13	TRBV6-4	TRBJ2-1	-
TGTGCCACCAGCAACGGGGAATGGACGGCGGGGGGCTACACCTTC	CATSNGEWTAGGYTF	-	15	TRBV15	TRBJ1-2	-
TGTGCCAGCATGTTGCGCTTTTTGAACACTGAAGCTTTCTTT	CASMLRFLNTEAFF	-	14	TRBV7-9	TRBJ1-1	-
TGTGCCAGCAGACGGGGGGGCACGGGGATGGGGCAAGAGACCCAGTACTTC	CASRRGGTGMGQETQYF	TRBD2	17	TRBV7-2	TRBJ2-5	-
TGTGCCAGCAGCCGTTCGGCGGGGGGGATCGGGGAGCAGTACTTC	CASSRSAGGIGEQYF	TRBD2	15	TRBV6-6	TRBJ2-7	-
TGTGCCAGTAGTACAAAACAGGGGGATAATCAGCCCCAGCATTTT	CASSTKQGDNQPQHF	TRBD1	15	TRBV19	TRBJ1-5	-
TGTGCCAGTAGTTTCGGCAACTCCTACGAGCAGTACTTC	CASSFGNSYEQYF	-	13	TRBV19	TRBJ2-7	-
TGTGCCAGCAGCGTAGAGGCTAGCGGGCTCCATACGCAGTATTTT	CASSVEASGLHTQYF	TRBD2	15	TRBV9	TRBJ2-3	-
TGTGCCAGCAGCCTGTCGGGCCCCGGGGCCTACGAGCAGTACTTC	CASSLSGPGAYEQYF	-	15	TRBV7-2	TRBJ2-7	-
TGTGCCAGCAGCTTACTCGGACATAGTAGCACAGATACGCAGTATTTT	CASSLLGHSSTDTQYF	-	16	TRBV7-3	TRBJ2-3	-
TGTGCCAGCAGCCAATCGGGGGAGCAGTTCTTC	CASSQSGEQFF	-	11	TRBV16	TRBJ2-1	-
TGTGCCAGCAGGACAGTCGTGGGCCGGGTAGATACGCAGTATTTT	CASRTVVGRVDTQYF	-	15	TRBV6-5	TRBJ2-3	once
TGTGCCACCTCGGGGAGGCCCCAAGAGACCCAGTACTTC	CATSGRPQETQYF	-	13	TRBV7-8	TRBJ2-5	-